Described below is a single TCR beta chain sequence and its context. Its antigen is unidentified. The record originates from a study of T cells after posttransplantation cyclophosphamide. Study conclusions and caveats: TRB clonality was highly associated with recipient CMV seropositivity and reactivation.

CDR1 is MNHNS, CDR2 SASEGT, per germline. This CDR3 is built from 17 residues. Losses at the gene ends were 4 bases for V and 0 bases for J; bases not matched to a gene: 11. The method was immunoSEQ multiplex PCR; TCRdb's version includes in-frame clones alone and lacks a portion of them. The sample includes some 34,000 clones, about 77% of them seen just once. A marrow graft followed busulfan-fludarabine conditioning, with cyclophosphamide on days +3 and +4. The chain employs TRBV6-1 and TRBJ2-5; 7 nucleotides agree with TRBD2. This material consisted of CD4+ T cells sorted from blood, taken approximately 2,000 days after a stem cell transplant with posttransplant cyclophosphamide. The sequence derives from a female patient in her thirties or forties who received an allogeneic stem cell transplant from a related donor, was CMV-positive, and had no GVHD. These T cells may partly come from the graft donor. The chain's CDR3 is CASSARGTKPYQETQYF. In DNA form, the CDR3 reads TGTGCCAGCAGTGCGCGAGGGACTAAGCCGTACCAAGAGACCCAGTACTTC.